These 16 T cell receptor beta chains share one sample of origin, sequenced in a study of tumor-infiltrating lymphocytes in primary liver carcinoma. Germline DNA was also extracted, with blood RNA taken from unsorted whole blood. A constant-region primer primed TCR beta cDNA synthesis from about 0.45 ug of total RNA. What produced the TCR beta libraries was three nested multiplex PCR rounds using slightly modified ARM-PCR. TRBV1-TRBV30 forward primers and a C-beta reverse primer were used in the first two PCR rounds, which each ran for approximately 10 cycles. TCRdb analysed the multiplex PCR reads with MiXCR anew, one entry per CDR3 protein. The data show some 320,000 distinct CDR3 sequences, 65% seen once. What was sequenced was peripheral blood. These receptors all stem from a man aged 40-49 years with primary liver carcinoma and hepatitis B virus infection.

This clonotype was seen at least ten times. This chain connects TRBV6-1 to TRBJ1-4; maybe TRBD1 (6 bases). The V end lost 7 bases, the J end lost 7 bases, and 13 bases lay between the germline ends. Germline lookup yields CDR1 MNHNS and CDR2 SASEGT. CDR3 size: 13 residues. In DNA, the CDR3 is TGTGCCAGCAACCGGGGGCTCAGTGAAAAACTGTTTTTT. Amino acids: CASNRGLSEKLFF.

The V call is TRBV6-5, the J call TRBJ2-2, with no clear D. Deletions cut 6 bases from V and 6 bases from J, with 11 bases between. There are 13 residues in the CDR3. CDR1 is MNHEY, CDR2 SVGAGI, per germline. The CDR3 DNA is TGTGCCAGCAGGCCGGGTGGACCCGGGGAGCTGTTTTTT. It translates to CASRPGGPGELFF.

About this clonotype: A read error may produce the germline difference seen at one junction end. The chain recombines TRBV29-1 with TRBJ2-2, with D perhaps given as TRBD1 or TRBD2 (5 bases each). The germline gives CDR1 SQVTM, CDR2 ANQGSEA. The CDR3 spans 16 residues. The CDR3 here is CSVETGEPSYAGEPFF. The CDR3 region has the DNA TGCAGCGTTGAAACAGGTGAACCTTCGTACGCCGGGGAGCCGTTTTTT.

To note about this clonotype: One end of the junction varies from germline; a read error may be responsible. The chain combines TRBV6-5 with TRBJ2-2, with D tentatively TRBD2 (5 bases). The CDR3 runs to 15 residues. The germline CDR1 and CDR2 sequences are MNHEY and SVGAGI. CDR3 residues: CASTRETKNAGELFF. The CDR3 nucleotides are TGTGCCAGCACCCGAGAGACTAAGAACGCCGGGGAGCTGTTTTTT.

This clonotype was picked up many times. The genes are TRBV11-1 and TRBJ2-7; the D is unclear. The CDR3 is 15 residues long. Germline lookup yields CDR1 SGHAT and CDR2 FQDESV (reference sequence). V lost 1 base, J lost 0 bases, and 10 bases lay in between. The CDR3 here is CASSLGRTVSYEQYF. The CDR3 DNA is TGTGCCAGCAGCTTAGGAAGGACGGTCTCCTACGAGCAGTACTTC.

Details on this clonotype: This sequence may be a read error, since a much larger clone differs from it by one base. J is TRBJ2-3 and V is TRBV29-1; D unresolved. Germline CDR1 reads SQVTM; CDR2 reads ANQGSEA. The CDR3 length is 13 residues. In DNA, the CDR3 is TGCAGCCTTGAAGAAGGTAAAACAGATACGCAGTATTTT. This encodes CSLEEGKTDTQYF.

For this clonotype: A much larger clone is a single base away; this may be a read error. No DNA is shown, since the ends of the CDR3 on it are uncertain; the CDR3 is the one TCRdb lists. The chain combines TRBV29-1 with TRBJ1-2; the listed D gene, TRBD1, was not tested against the DNA. The CDR3 is 12 amino acids long, termini counted. Germline CDR1 SQVTM, CDR2 ANQGSEA. The CDR3 sequence is CSVGEGAEGHTF.

Comment on this clonotype: One junction end disagrees with the germline gene, perhaps due to a read error. The chain has TRBV28 and TRBJ2-1, with D unresolved. The length of the CDR3 is 12 residues. Germline CDR1 MDHEN, CDR2 SYDVKM. The CDR3 nucleotides are TGTACCAGCGTCTGGCTGCCCAAAGAGCAGTTCTTC. Translated, it gives CTSVWLPKEQFF.

On this clonotype: A read error is possible here, since a much larger clone lies one base away. The rearrangement uses TRBV6-6 and TRBJ2-7; 7 nucleotides agree with TRBD2. The germline CDR1 and CDR2 sequences are MNHNY and SVGAGI (reference sequence). The CDR3 extends over 13 amino acids. The CDR3 loop is CVSSYQPGGEQYF. CDR3 DNA sequence: TGTGTCAGCAGTTACCAACCGGGGGGAGAGCAGTACTTC.

About this clonotype: This sequence may be a read error, since a much larger clone differs from it by one base. The CDR3 DNA reads TGTGCCAGCAGCTTGGACCGGGTGGTCTGGGAGCTGTTTTTT. Its protein product is CASSLDRVVWELFF. V and J are TRBV5-5 and TRBJ2-2; D not resolved. The CDR3 totals 14 residues. CDR1 is SGHKS, CDR2 YYEKEE, per germline (reference sequence). V was trimmed by 0 bases and J by 9 bases, leaving 12 bases between them. Full variable domain (remainder filled in from reference TRBV5-5 and TRBJ2-2): DAGVTQSPTHLIKTRGQQVTLRCSPISGHKSVSWYQQVLGQGPQFIFQYYEKEERGRGNFPDRFSARQFPNYSSELNVNALLLGDSALYLCASSLDRVVWELFFGEGSRLTVL.

The chain is built from TRBV6-6 and TRBJ2-1; D is perhaps TRBD1 or TRBD2 (5 bases each). The ends were cut back, 5 bases at V and 8 bases at J, with 19 bases in the middle. There are 15 residues in the CDR3. Germline V lookup: CDR1 MNHNY, CDR2 SVGAGI (reference sequence). The CDR3 is CASSHGTYTLDEQFF. The CDR3 DNA reads as TGTGCCAGCAGTCATGGGACCTATACCTTAGATGAGCAGTTCTTC.

This chain joins TRBV6-1 and TRBJ2-2; possible D gene TRBD2, 7 bases. This CDR3 has 17 residues. CDR1 is MNHNS, CDR2 SASEGT, per germline. Trimming took 5 bases from V and 0 from J, leaving 16 bases between them. The CDR3 loop reads CASSHGGAMANTGELFF. CDR3 bases: TGTGCCAGCAGTCATGGGGGGGCTATGGCGAACACCGGGGAGCTGTTTTTT.

Regarding this clonotype: This sequence may be a read error, since a much larger clone differs from it by one base. The genes are TRBV6-2 or TRBV6-3 and TRBJ1-5, with D hard to call. Germline-derived CDR1 and CDR2 are MNHEY and SVGEGT. The CDR3 is made up of 14 amino acids. The CDR3 here is CARSYGNSNQPQHF. Here the CDR3 DNA reads TGTGCCCGCAGTTACGGAAATAGCAATCAGCCCCAGCATTTT.

The V call is TRBV15, the J call TRBJ2-1; tentative D call: TRBD1 (6 bases). CDR1 is LNHNV and CDR2 is YYDKDF in the germline V gene (reference sequence). V was clipped by 2 bases and J by 5 bases, with 13 bases between them. The length of the CDR3 is 15 residues. The CDR3: CATSRPTGRDNEQFF. The CDR3 region has the DNA TGTGCCACCAGCAGACCCACAGGGCGGGACAATGAGCAGTTCTTC.

This clonotype was detected ten times or more. The chain has TRBV12-3 or TRBV12-4 and TRBJ2-1; 10 positions agree with TRBD2. CDR3 size: 15 residues. V gave up 7 bases and J gave up 0 bases; unmatched junction bases: 3. The CDR3 reads CASNQREGSYNEQFF. Here the CDR3 DNA reads TGTGCCAGCAACCAGCGGGAGGGCTCCTACAATGAGCAGTTCTTC.

A note on this clonotype: A read error may be the cause here, since a much bigger clone is one base away. V usage is TRBV6-2 or TRBV6-3 and J usage is TRBJ2-7; unclear D gene. Germline lookup yields CDR1 MNHEY and CDR2 SVGEGT. The CDR3 has 14 residues. The CDR3 region has the DNA TGTACCAGCAGTTACTCGAACCCCGGCGCCGAGCAGTACTTC. Protein product: CTSSYSNPGAEQYF.